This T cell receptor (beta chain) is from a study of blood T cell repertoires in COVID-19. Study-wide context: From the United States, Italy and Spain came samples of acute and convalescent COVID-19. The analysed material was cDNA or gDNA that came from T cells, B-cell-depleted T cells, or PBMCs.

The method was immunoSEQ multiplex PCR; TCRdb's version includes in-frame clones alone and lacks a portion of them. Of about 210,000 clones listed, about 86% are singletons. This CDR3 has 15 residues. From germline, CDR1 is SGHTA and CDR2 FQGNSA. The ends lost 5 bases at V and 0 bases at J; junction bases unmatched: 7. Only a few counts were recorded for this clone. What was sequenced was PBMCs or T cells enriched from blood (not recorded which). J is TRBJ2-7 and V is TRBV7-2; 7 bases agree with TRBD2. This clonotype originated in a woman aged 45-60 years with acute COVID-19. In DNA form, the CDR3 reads TGTGCCAGCAGCCCCGAGCGGGGCTTCTCCTACGAGCAGTACTTC. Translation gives CASSPERGFSYEQYF. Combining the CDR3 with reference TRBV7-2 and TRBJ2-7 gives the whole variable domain GAGVSQSPSNKVTEKGKDVELRCDPISGHTALYWYRQSLGQGLEFLIYFQGNSAPDKSGLPSDRFSAERTGGSVSTLTIQRTQQEDSAVYLCASSPERGFSYEQYFGPGTRLTVT.